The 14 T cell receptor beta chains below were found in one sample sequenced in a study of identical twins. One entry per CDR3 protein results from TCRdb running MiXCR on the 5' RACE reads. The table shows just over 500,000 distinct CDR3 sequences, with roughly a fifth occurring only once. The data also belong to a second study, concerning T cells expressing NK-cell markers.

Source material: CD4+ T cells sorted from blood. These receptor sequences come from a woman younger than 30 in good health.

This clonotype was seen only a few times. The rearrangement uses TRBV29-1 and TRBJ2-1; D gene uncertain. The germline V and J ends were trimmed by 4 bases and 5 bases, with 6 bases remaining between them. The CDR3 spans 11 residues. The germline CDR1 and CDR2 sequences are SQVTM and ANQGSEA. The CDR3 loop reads CSVGSHNEQFF. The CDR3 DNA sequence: TGCAGCGTTGGGAGCCACAATGAGCAGTTCTTC.

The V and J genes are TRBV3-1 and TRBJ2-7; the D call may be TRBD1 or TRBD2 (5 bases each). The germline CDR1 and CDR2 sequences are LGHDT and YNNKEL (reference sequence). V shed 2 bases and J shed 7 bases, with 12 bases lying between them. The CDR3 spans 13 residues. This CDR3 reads CASSQSGDGEQYF. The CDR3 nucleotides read TGTGCCAGCAGCCAATCTGGGGACGGGGAGCAGTACTTC.

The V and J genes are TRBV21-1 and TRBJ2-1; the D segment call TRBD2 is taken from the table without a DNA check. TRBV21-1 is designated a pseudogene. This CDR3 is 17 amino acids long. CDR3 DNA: TGTGCCAGCAGCAATAAAAGTAGCGGGAGGGCCTACAATGAGCAGTTCTTC. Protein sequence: CASSNKSSGRAYNEQFF.

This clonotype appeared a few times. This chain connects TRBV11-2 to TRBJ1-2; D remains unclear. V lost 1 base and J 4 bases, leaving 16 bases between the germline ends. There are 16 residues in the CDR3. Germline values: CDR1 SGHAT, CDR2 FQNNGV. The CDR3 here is CASSLVPGNLLYGYTF. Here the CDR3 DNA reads TGTGCCAGCAGCTTAGTCCCGGGGAATCTTCTCTATGGCTACACCTTC.

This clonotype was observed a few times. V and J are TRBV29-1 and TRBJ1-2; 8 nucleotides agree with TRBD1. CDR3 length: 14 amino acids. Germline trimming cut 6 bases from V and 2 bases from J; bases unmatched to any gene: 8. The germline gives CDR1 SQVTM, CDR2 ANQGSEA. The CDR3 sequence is CSVTRDRLNYGYTF. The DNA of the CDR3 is TGCAGCGTAACCCGGGACAGGCTAAACTATGGCTACACCTTC.

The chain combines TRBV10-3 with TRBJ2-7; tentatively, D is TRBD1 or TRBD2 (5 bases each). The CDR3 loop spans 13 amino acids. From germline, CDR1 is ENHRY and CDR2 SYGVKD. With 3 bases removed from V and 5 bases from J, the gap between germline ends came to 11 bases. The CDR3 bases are TGTGCCATCAGTGAACGGGGACCAAACGAGCAGTACTTC. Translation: CAISERGPNEQYF.

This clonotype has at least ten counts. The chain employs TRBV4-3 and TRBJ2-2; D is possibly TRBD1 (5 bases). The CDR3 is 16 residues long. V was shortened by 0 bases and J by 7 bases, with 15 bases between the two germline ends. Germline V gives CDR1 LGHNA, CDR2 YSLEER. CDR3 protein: CASSQEGKGRSGELFF. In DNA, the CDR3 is TGCGCCAGCAGCCAAGAAGGGAAGGGGCGAAGCGGGGAGCTGTTTTTT.

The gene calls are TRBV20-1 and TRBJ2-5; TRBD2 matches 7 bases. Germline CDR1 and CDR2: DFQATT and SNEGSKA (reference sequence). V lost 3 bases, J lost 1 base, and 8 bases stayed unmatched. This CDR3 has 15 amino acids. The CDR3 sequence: CSARAPSGGQETQYF. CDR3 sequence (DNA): TGCAGTGCTAGGGCCCCTAGCGGTGGCCAAGAGACCCAGTACTTC.

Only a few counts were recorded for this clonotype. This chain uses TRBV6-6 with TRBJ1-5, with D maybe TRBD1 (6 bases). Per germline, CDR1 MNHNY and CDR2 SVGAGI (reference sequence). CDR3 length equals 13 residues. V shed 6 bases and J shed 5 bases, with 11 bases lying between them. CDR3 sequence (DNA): TGTGCCAGCAGGGCGGGGGCATATCAGCCCCAGCATTTT. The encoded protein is CASRAGAYQPQHF.

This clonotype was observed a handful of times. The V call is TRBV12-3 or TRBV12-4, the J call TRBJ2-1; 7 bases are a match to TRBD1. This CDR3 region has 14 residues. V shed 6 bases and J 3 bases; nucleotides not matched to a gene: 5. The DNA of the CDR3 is TGTGCCAGCAGGACAGGGCGGGTCTACAATGAGCAGTTCTTC. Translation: CASRTGRVYNEQFF.

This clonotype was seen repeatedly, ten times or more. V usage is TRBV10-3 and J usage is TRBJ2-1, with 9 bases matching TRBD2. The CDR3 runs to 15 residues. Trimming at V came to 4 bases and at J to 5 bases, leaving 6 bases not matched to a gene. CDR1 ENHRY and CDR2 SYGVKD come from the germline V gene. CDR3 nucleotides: TGTGCCATCAGTGGCGGGCTAGCGGGGAACAATGAGCAGTTCTTC. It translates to CAISGGLAGNNEQFF.

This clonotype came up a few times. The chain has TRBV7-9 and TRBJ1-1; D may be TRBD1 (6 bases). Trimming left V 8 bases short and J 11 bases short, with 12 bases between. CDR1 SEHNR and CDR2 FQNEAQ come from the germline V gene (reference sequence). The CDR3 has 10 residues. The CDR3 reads CASDPTGAFF. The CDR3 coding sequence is TGTGCCAGCGACCCAACAGGGGCTTTCTTT.

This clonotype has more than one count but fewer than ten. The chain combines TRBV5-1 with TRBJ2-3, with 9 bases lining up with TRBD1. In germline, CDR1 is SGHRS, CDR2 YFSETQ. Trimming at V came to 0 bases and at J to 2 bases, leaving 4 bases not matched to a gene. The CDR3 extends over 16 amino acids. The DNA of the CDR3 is TGCGCCAGCAGCTTGGCCGGGACAGGGACCACAGATACGCAGTATTTT. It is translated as CASSLAGTGTTDTQYF.

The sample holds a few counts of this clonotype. The CDR3 here is CASSRQGPSYGYTF. DNA of the CDR3: TGTGCCAGCAGCCGACAGGGGCCCTCCTATGGCTACACCTTC. This chain uses TRBV9 with TRBJ1-2; 8 bases are a match to TRBD1. The germline gives CDR1 SGDLS, CDR2 YYNGEE. This CDR3 has 14 residues. V gave up 4 bases and J gave up 4 bases; unmatched junction bases: 6.